This T cell receptor beta chain was sequenced in a study of blood T cell repertoires in COVID-19. In the original workflow: Nucleated cell number was recorded as an estimate derived from reference gene primer amplification. Sequenced by immunoSEQ multiplex PCR; TCRdb stores in-frame clones only, minus some. That table gives V, J and clone size, and the DNA gave D and trimming. The table shows more than 200,000 clones, with approximately 86% occurring only once. The V gene's germline CDR1 is SNHLY and CDR2 FYNNEI. Trimming took off 4 bases at V and 4 bases at J, with 13 bases between the two ends. The CDR3 runs to 14 residues.

The V call is TRBV2, the J call TRBJ2-5; maybe TRBD1 (5 bases). The source of this sequence is a man aged 40-50 years with acute or convalescent COVID-19. The sequencing input was peripheral blood. The DNA for the CDR3 is TGTGCCAGCAGTGTTCAGGGCCCCTTAGAGACCCAGTACTTC. It encodes CASSVQGPLETQYF.